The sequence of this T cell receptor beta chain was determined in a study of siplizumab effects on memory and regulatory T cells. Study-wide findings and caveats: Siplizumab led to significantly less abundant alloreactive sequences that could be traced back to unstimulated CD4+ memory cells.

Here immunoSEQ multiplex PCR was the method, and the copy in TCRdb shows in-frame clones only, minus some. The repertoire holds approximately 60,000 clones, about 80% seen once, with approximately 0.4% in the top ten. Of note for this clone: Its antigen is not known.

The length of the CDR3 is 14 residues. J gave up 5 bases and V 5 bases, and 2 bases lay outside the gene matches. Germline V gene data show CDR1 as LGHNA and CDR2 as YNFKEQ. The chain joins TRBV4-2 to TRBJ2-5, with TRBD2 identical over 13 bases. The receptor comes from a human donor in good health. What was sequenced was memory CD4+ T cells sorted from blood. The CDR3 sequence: CASSTSGGEETQYF. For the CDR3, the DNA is TGTGCCAGCAGCACTAGCGGGGGGGAGGAGACCCAGTACTTC.